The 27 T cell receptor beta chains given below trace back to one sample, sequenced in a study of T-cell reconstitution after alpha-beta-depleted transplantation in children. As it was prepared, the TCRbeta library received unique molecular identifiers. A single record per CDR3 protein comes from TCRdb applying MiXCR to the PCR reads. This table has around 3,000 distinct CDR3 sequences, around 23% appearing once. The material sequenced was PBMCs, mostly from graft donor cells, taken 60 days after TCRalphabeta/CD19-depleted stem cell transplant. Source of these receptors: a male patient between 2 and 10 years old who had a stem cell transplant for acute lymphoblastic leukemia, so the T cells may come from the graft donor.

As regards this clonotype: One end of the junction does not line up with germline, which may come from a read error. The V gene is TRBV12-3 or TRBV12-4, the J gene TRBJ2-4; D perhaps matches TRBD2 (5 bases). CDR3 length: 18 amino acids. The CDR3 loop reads CTSCLALTGVRAKNIQYF. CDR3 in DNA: TGTACCAGCTGTTTAGCGCTAACCGGGGTGCGGGCCAAAAACATTCAGTACTTC.

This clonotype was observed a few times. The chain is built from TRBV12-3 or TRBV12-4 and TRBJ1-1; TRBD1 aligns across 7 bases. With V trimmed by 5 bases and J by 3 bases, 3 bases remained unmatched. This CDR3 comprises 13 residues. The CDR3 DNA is TGTGCCAGCAGTCTAACAGGGGACACTGAAGCTTTCTTT. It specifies CASSLTGDTEAFF.

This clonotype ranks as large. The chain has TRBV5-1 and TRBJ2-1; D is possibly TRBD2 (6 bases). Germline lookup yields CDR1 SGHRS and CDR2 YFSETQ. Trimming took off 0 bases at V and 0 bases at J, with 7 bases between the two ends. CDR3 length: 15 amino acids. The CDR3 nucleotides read TGCGCCAGCAGCTTGGACGGGAGCTCCTACAATGAGCAGTTCTTC. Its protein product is CASSLDGSSYNEQFF.

The DNA for the CDR3 is TGTGCCAGCACCGACTCCTCCTACGAGCAGTACTTC. Amino acid sequence: CASTDSSYEQYF. V usage is TRBV6-2 or TRBV6-3 and J usage is TRBJ2-7; D gene unclear. Germline V gene data show CDR1 as MNHEY and CDR2 as SVGEGT. The germline V and J ends were trimmed by 7 bases and 0 bases, with 7 bases remaining between them. CDR3 length: 12 amino acids.

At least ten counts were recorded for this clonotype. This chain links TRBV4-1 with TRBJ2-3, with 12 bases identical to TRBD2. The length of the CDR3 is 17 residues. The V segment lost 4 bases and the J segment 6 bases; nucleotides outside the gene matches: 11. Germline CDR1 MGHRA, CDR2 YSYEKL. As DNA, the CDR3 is TGCGCCAGCAGCCCGGAGGGACTAGCGGGCAGAGGGGATACGCAGTATTTT. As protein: CASSPEGLAGRGDTQYF.

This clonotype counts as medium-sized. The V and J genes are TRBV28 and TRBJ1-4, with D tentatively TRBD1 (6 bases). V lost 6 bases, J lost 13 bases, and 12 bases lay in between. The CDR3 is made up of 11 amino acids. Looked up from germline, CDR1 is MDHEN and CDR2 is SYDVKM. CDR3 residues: CASRVQGSLFF. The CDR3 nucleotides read TGTGCCAGCAGGGTACAGGGCTCACTGTTTTTT.

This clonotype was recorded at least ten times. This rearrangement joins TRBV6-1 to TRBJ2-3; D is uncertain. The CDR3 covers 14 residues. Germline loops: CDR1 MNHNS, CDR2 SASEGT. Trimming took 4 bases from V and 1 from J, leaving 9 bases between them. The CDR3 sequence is CASSASGGTDTQYF. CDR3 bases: TGTGCCAGCAGTGCATCGGGCGGCACAGATACGCAGTATTTT.

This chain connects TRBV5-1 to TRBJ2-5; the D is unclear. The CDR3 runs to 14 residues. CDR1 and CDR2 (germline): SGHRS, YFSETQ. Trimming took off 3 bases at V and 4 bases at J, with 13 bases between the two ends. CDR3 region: CASSYVEPRETQYF. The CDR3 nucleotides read TGCGCCAGCAGCTACGTGGAGCCACGAGAGACCCAGTACTTC.

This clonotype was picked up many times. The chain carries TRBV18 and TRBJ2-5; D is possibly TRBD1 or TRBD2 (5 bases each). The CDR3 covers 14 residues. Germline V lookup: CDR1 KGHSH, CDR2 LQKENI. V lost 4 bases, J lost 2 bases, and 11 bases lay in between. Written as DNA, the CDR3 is TGTGCCAGCTCACTGGGGACCCCACAAGAGACCCAGTACTTC. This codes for CASSLGTPQETQYF. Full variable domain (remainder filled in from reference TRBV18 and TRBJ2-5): NAGVMQNPRHLVRRRGQEARLRCSPMKGHSHVYWYRQLPEEGLKFMVYLQKENIIDESGMPKERFSAEFPKEGPSILRIQQVVRGDSAAYFCASSLGTPQETQYFGPGTRLLVL.

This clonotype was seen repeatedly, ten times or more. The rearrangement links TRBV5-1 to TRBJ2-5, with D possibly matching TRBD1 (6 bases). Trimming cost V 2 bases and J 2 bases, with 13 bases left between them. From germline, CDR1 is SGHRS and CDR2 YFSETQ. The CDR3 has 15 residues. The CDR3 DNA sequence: TGCGCCAGCAGCTTCCACAGGGCGACACAAGAGACCCAGTACTTC. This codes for CASSFHRATQETQYF. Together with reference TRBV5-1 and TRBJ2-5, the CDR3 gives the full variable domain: KAGVTQTPRYLIKTRGQQVTLSCSPISGHRSVSWYQQTPGQGLQFLFEYFSETQRNKGNFPGRFSGRQFSNSRSEMNVSTLELGDSALYLCASSFHRATQETQYFGPGTRLLVL.

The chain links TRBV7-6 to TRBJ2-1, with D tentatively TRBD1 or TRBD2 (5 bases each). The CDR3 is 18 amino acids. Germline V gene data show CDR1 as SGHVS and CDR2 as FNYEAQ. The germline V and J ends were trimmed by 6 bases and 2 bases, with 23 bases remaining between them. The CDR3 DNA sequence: TGTGCCAGCAGAGGGCTTCTGGGGGATAATTATGCCTACAATGAGCAGTTCTTC. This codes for CASRGLLGDNYAYNEQFF.

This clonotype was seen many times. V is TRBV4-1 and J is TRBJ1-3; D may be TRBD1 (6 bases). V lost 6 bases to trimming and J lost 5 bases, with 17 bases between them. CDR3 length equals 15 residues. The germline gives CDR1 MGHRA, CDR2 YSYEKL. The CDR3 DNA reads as TGCGCCAGCAGGGCAGGGGTAGATCTTCGAAACACCATATATTTT. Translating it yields CASRAGVDLRNTIYF.

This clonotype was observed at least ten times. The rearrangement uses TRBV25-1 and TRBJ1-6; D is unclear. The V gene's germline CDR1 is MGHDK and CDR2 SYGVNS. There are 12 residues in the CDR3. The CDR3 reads CASQQEERALHF. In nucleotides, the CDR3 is TGTGCTAGCCAGCAGGAGGAAAGGGCCCTCCACTTT.

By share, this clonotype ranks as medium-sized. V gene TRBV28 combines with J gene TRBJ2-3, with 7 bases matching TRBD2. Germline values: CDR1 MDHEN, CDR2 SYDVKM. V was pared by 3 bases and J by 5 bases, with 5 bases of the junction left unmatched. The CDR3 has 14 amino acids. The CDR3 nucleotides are TGTGCCAGCAGTTTGGGGGGGGTTGGAGATACGCAGTATTTT. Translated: CASSLGGVGDTQYF.

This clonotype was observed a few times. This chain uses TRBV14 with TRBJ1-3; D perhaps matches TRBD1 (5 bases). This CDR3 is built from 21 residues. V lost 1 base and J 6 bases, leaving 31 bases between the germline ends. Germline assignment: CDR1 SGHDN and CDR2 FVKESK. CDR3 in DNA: TGTGCCAGCAGCCAAGTACCCGCTTATATGACAGCTTCTTATCGTAAAAACACCATATATTTT. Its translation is CASSQVPAYMTASYRKNTIYF.

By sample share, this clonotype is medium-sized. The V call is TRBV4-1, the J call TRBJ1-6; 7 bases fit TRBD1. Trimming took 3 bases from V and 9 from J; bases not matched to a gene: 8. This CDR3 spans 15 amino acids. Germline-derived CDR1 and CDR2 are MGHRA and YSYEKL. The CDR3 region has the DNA TGCGCCAGCAGCCATCCGACAGGGCGGGCTTCACCCCTCCACTTT. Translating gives CASSHPTGRASPLHF.

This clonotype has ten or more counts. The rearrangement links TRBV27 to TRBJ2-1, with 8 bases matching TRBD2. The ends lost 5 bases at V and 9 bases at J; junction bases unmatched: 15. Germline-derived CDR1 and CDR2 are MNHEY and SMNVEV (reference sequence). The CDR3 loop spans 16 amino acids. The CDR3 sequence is CASSPSAGAPGTEQFF. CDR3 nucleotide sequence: TGTGCCAGCAGTCCGTCAGCGGGGGCGCCGGGTACTGAGCAGTTCTTC.

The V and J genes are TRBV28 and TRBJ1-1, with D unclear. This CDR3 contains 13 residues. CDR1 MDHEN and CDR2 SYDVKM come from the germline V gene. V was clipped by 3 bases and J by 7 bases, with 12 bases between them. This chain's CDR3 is CASSLLKFGEAFF. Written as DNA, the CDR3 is TGTGCCAGCAGTTTGTTAAAATTTGGTGAAGCTTTCTTT.

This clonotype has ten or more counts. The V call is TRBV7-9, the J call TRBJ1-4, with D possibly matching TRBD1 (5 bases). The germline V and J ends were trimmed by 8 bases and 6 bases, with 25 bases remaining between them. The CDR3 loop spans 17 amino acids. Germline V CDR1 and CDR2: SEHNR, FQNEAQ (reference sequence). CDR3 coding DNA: TGTGCCAGCGAGTCTAGTGGGCGGGGCTCAGGGTATGAAAAACTGTTTTTT. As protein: CASESSGRGSGYEKLFF.

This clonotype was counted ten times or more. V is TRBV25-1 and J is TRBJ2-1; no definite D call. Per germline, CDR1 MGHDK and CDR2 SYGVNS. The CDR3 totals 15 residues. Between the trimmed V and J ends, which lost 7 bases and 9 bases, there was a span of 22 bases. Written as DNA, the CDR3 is TGTGCCAGCAACCCAGTTTGCAGTTGCTTGATTGAGCAGTTCTTC. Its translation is CASNPVCSCLIEQFF.

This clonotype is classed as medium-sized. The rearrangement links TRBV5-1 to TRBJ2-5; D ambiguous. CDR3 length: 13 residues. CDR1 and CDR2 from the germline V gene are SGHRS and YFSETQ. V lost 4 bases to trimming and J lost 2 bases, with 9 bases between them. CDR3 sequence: CASSVRTQETQYF. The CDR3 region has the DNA TGCGCCAGCAGCGTCCGGACGCAAGAGACCCAGTACTTC.

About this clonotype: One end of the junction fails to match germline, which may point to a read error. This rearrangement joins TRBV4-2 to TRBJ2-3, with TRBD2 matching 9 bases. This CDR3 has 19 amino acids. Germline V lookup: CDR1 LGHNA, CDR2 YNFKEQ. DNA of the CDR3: TGTGCCATCAGCCCTGGGAGGACTAGCGATGTTACTAGCACAGATACGCAGTATTTT. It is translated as CAISPGRTSDVTSTDTQYF.

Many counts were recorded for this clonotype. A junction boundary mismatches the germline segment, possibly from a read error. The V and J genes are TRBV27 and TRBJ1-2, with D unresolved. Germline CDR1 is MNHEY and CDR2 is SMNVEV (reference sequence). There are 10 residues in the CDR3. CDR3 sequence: CASSLAGPIF. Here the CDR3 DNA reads TGTGCCAGCAGTTTGGCAGGCCCCATCTTC.

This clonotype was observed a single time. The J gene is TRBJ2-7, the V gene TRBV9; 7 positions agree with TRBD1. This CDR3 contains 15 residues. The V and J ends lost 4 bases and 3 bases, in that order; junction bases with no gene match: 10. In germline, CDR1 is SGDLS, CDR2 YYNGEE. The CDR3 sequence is CASSPHFGQDYEQYF. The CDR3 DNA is TGTGCCAGCAGCCCCCATTTCGGACAGGACTACGAGCAGTACTTC.

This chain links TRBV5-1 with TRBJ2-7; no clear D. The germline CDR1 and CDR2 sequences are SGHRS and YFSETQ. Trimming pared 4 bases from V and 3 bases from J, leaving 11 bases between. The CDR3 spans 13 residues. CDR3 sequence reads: CASSPDLVYEQYF. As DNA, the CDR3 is TGCGCCAGCAGCCCTGACCTAGTCTACGAGCAGTACTTC.

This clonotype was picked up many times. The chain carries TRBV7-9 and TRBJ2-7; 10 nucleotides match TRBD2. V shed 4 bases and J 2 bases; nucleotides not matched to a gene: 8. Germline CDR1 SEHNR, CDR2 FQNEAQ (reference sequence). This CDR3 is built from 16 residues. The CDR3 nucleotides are TGTGCCAGCAGCTCTAGCACTAGCGGGGCCGCCTACGAGCAGTACTTC. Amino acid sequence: CASSSSTSGAAYEQYF.

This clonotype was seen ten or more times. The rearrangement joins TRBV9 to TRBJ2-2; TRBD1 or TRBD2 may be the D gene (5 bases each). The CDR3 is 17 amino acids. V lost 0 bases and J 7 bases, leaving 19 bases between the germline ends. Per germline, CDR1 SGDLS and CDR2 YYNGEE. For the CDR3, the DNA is TGTGCCAGCAGCGTAGGGCTGAGGGGTCGGCACCACGGGGAGCTGTTTTTT. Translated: CASSVGLRGRHHGELFF.